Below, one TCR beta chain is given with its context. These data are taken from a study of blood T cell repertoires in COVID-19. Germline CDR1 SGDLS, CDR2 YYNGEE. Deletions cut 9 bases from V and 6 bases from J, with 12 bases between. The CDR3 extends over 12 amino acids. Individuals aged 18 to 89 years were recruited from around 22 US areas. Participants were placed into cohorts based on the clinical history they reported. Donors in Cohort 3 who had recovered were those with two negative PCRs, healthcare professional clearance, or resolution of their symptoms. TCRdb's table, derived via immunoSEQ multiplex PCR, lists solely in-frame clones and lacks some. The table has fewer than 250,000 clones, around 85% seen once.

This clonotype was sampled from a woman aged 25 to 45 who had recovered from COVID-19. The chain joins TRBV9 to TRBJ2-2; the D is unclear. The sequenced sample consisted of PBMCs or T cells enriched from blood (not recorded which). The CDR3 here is CATQSWSGELFF. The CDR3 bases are TGTGCCACCCAGTCTTGGTCCGGGGAGCTGTTTTTT.